The sequence of this TCR beta chain was determined in a study of cytomegalovirus exposure and HLA in healthy donors. Method: immunoSEQ multiplex PCR; TCRdb's copy keeps in-frame clones and lacks some. The sample has approximately 120,000 clones; approximately 94% are singletons. The V and J ends lost 5 bases and 5 bases respectively, with 6 bases between them. The germline V gene has CDR1 MNHEY and CDR2 SVGAGI. The CDR3 covers 11 residues. This sequence joins TRBV6-5 and TRBJ2-5; D is ambiguous. The sequence was obtained from a woman aged 18 to 35 in good health and CMV-seronegative. The sequenced material came from PBMCs. This chain's CDR3 is CASSIRETQYF. The DNA of the CDR3 is TGTGCCAGCAGTATACGGGAGACCCAGTACTTC.